A single T cell receptor beta chain is shown here with its context. Its antigen is undetermined. Terminally differentiated effector memory CD45RA+ cells were left out of the naive CD8 fraction, which was CD45RO-negative and positively selected for CCR7. This specimen belongs to a study of shared clonotypes between healthy human individuals. For each subset, genomic DNA was distributed in equal portions over several immunoSEQ plates. The method was immunoSEQ multiplex PCR; TCRdb's version includes in-frame clones alone and lacks a portion of them. Among fewer than 800,000 clones, about 92% were seen once, and the ten largest hold 24%. Regarding the study as a whole: What limited the represented genetic and exposure-history diversity was the small number of donors. Generally, naive subsets came out with larger estimated richness than memory subsets. Among donors, sharing of clonotypes was expected to be affected by sequencing depth.

Looked up from germline, CDR1 is LGHNT and CDR2 is FRNRAP. The CDR3 contains 21 residues. Trimming took 7 bases from V and 1 from J; bases not matched to a gene: 23. Sequencing input: naive CD8+ T cells sorted from blood. The rearrangement joins TRBV12-5 to TRBJ2-5; TRBD2 aligns across 11 bases. The clonotype originates from a man between 25 and 39 years old in good health. Here the CDR3 reads CASAEGGQGKGLAAFQETQYF. CDR3 in DNA: TGTGCTAGTGCCGAGGGTGGACAGGGGAAGGGACTAGCGGCCTTCCAAGAGACCCAGTACTTC. Filled out from reference TRBV12-5 and TRBJ2-5, the complete variable domain reads DARVTQTPRHKVTEMGQEVTMRCQPILGHNTVFWYRQTMMQGLELLAYFRNRAPLDDSGMPKDRFSAEMPDATLATLKIQPSEPRDSAVYFCASAEGGQGKGLAAFQETQYFGPGTRLLVL.